Listed below are T cell receptor beta chains from one sample, sequenced in a study of T cell repertoires in cytomegalovirus infection. The antigens for these receptors are not known. TCRdb recomputed calls from the reads with MiXCR, one row per CDR3 protein. The table includes some 320,000 distinct CDR3 sequences, approximately 32% detected once. This material consisted of cultured PBMCs, taken from culture after CMV antigen stimulation. Every receptor here comes from a human donor in good health (CMV status not recorded). Some clones in this sample may be carry-over from other donors' samples. Each CDR3 is given with its conserved first and last residue. Each record gives: clone size, V gene, J gene, D gene, CDR3 protein, CDR3 DNA. The D gene is left open where the match is weak. Clone size is not always given. Where it is, it says once, few, many or a class for expanded clones.

size: .; V: TRBV5-4; J: TRBJ1-1; D: .; CDR3: CASSPPLGLEMNTEAFF; DNA: TGTGCCAGCAGCCCCCCCTTGGGACTCGAGATGAACACTGAAGCTTTCTTT
size: .; V: TRBV19; J: TRBJ1-1; D: .; CDR3: CASSFTGPMNTEAFF; DNA: TGTGCCAGTAGTTTCACAGGCCCCATGAACACTGAAGCTTTCTTT
size: many; V: TRBV19; J: TRBJ2-1; D: TRBD2; CDR3: CASESSGSSYNEQFF; DNA: TGTGCCAGTGAGTCTAGCGGGTCATCCTACAATGAGCAGTTCTTC
size: .; V: TRBV7-8; J: TRBJ2-7; D: .; CDR3: CASSLPGRIPYEQYF; DNA: TGTGCCAGCAGCTTACCGGGTAGGATTCCCTACGAGCAGTACTTC
size: many; V: TRBV7-9; J: TRBJ1-4; D: .; CDR3: CASSLVDSGTLEKLFF; DNA: TGTGCCAGCAGCTTAGTGGACTCCGGGACCCTTGAAAAACTGTTTTTT
size: .; V: TRBV6-5; J: TRBJ2-1; D: .; CDR3: CASSPGLDYNEQFF; DNA: TGTGCCAGCAGCCCAGGACTGGACTACAATGAGCAGTTCTTC
size: few; V: TRBV7-8; J: TRBJ2-5; D: .; CDR3: CASRWLEGAETQYF; DNA: TGTGCCAGCCGATGGTTGGAGGGGGCTGAGACCCAGTACTTC
size: many; V: TRBV7-6; J: TRBJ2-1; D: TRBD1; CDR3: CASSLEAGGSYNEQFF; DNA: TGTGCCAGCAGCTTAGAGGCAGGGGGCTCCTACAATGAGCAGTTCTTC
size: few; V: TRBV20-1; J: TRBJ2-3; D: TRBD2; CDR3: CSAHGPRGGTDTQYF; DNA: TGCAGTGCTCACGGGCCCCGGGGGGGCACAGATACGCAGTATTTT
size: .; V: TRBV4-2; J: TRBJ2-1; D: TRBD2; CDR3: CASSLLAGVYNEQFF; DNA: TGTGCCAGCTCCTTACTAGCGGGAGTTTACAATGAGCAGTTCTTC
size: .; V: TRBV7-6; J: TRBJ1-4; D: TRBD1; CDR3: CASSPRQGMANEKLFF; DNA: TGTGCCAGCAGCCCCCGACAGGGGATGGCTAATGAAAAACTGTTTTTT
size: few; V: TRBV19; J: TRBJ2-1; D: .; CDR3: CASTNTYNEQFF; DNA: TGTGCCAGTACTAATACCTACAATGAGCAGTTCTTC
size: .; V: TRBV2; J: TRBJ2-5; D: .; CDR3: CASSIDQKETQYF; DNA: TGTGCCAGCAGTATCGACCAGAAAGAGACCCAGTACTTC
size: few; V: TRBV6-1; J: TRBJ1-1; D: .; CDR3: CASRDERGRTEAFF; DNA: TGTGCCAGCAGGGATGAGAGGGGACGGACTGAAGCTTTCTTT
size: few; V: TRBV19; J: TRBJ1-5; D: TRBD1; CDR3: CASSAGTGGAEPQHF; DNA: TGTGCCAGTAGTGCCGGGACAGGGGGCGCGGAGCCCCAGCATTTT
size: .; V: TRBV6-5; J: TRBJ1-1; D: .; CDR3: CASSYGRNTEAFF; DNA: TGTGCCAGCAGTTACGGCAGGAACACTGAAGCTTTCTTT
size: .; V: TRBV10-3; J: TRBJ1-5; D: TRBD1; CDR3: CAIGDRVQGNQPQHF; DNA: TGTGCCATCGGGGACAGGGTGCAGGGCAATCAGCCCCAGCATTTT
size: .; V: TRBV6-6; J: TRBJ2-7; D: .; CDR3: CASSYTRGEQYF; DNA: TGTGCCAGCAGTTACACCCGGGGGGAGCAGTACTTC
size: few; V: TRBV27; J: TRBJ2-3; D: .; CDR3: CASGTWDRYFTDTQYF; DNA: TGTGCCAGCGGGACTTGGGACAGATACTTCACAGATACGCAGTATTTT
size: .; V: TRBV6-6; J: TRBJ1-4; D: TRBD1; CDR3: CASRRIQGVDEKLFF; DNA: TGTGCCAGCAGAAGAATACAGGGGGTAGACGAAAAACTGTTTTTT
size: .; V: TRBV5-1; J: TRBJ2-7; D: .; CDR3: CASSLGDYVQYF; DNA: TGCGCCAGCAGCTTGGGAGATTACGTGCAGTACTTC
size: .; V: TRBV6-6; J: TRBJ2-1; D: .; CDR3: CASSPGPDYNEQFF; DNA: TGTGCCAGCAGCCCGGGGCCAGACTACAATGAGCAGTTCTTC
size: .; V: TRBV2; J: TRBJ1-2; D: TRBD1; CDR3: CATGTGNYGYTF; DNA: TGTGCCACCGGGACAGGGAACTATGGCTACACCTTC
size: few; V: TRBV15; J: TRBJ1-6; D: .; CDR3: CATSRALGGYNSPLHF; DNA: TGTGCCACCAGCAGAGCCCTCGGGGGGTATAATTCACCCCTCCACTTT
size: few; V: TRBV12-3/TRBV12-4; J: TRBJ2-1; D: .; CDR3: CASSRREGGRYEQFF; DNA: TGTGCCAGCAGTCGGCGTGAGGGGGGCCGGTATGAGCAGTTCTTC
size: .; V: TRBV7-2; J: TRBJ2-5; D: .; CDR3: CASSRSSGETQYF; DNA: TGTGCCAGCAGCCGATCTTCCGGGGAGACCCAGTACTTC
size: .; V: TRBV20-1; J: TRBJ1-2; D: .; CDR3: CSARKGDYGYTF; DNA: TGCAGTGCTAGAAAAGGAGACTATGGCTACACCTTC
size: .; V: TRBV20-1; J: TRBJ2-2; D: .; CDR3: CSALGAREVSTGELFF; DNA: TGCAGTGCCCTAGGGGCCAGGGAGGTTTCCACCGGGGAGCTGTTTTTT
size: .; V: TRBV19; J: TRBJ1-1; D: .; CDR3: CASSIDGGFSMNTEAFF; DNA: TGTGCCAGTAGTATAGACGGGGGTTTTTCCATGAACACTGAAGCTTTCTTT